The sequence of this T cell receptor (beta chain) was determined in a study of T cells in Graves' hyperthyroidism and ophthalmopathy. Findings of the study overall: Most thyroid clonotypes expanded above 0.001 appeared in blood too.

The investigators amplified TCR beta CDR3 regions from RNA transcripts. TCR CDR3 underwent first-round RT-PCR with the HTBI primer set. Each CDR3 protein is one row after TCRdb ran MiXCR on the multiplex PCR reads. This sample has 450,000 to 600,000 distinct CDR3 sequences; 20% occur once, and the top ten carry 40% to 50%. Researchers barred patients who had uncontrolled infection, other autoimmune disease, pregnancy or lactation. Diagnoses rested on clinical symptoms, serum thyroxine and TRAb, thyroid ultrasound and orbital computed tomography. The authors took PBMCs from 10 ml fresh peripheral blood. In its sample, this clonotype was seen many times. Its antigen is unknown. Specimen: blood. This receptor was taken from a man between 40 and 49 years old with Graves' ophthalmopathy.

This CDR3 is CASRLVGGGYTF. CDR3 DNA sequence: TGTGCCAGCAGGTTGGTGGGTGGCGGCTACACCTTC. V gene TRBV12-3 or TRBV12-4 combines with J gene TRBJ1-2, with unresolved D. Trimming left V 6 bases short and J 8 bases short, with 13 bases between. This CDR3 contains 12 residues.